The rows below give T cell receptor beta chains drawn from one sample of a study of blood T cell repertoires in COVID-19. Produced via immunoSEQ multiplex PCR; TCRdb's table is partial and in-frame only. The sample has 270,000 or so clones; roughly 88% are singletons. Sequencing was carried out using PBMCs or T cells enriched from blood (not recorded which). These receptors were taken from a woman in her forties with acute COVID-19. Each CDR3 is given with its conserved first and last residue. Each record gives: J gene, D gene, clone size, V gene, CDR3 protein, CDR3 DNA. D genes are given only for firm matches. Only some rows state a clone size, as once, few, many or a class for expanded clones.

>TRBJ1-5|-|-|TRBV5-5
CASSLDGEGSNQPQHF
TGTGCCAGCAGCTTGGATGGCGAGGGAAGCAATCAGCCCCAGCATTTT
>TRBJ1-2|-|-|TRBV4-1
CASSQVPGAQVNYGYTF
TGCGCCAGCAGCCAAGTACCAGGGGCCCAGGTTAACTATGGCTACACCTTC
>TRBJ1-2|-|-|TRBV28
CASSPQLRGGYGYTF
TGTGCCAGCAGTCCTCAATTGCGGGGCGGGTATGGCTACACCTTC
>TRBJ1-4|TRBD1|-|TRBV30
CAWTHSGTVNEKLFF
TGTGCCTGGACGCACTCCGGGACAGTCAATGAAAAACTGTTTTTT
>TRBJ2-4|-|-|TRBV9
CASSSNSEGGAQAKNIQYF
TGTGCCAGCAGCTCCAATTCAGAAGGGGGGGCGCAGGCCAAAAACATTCAGTACTTC
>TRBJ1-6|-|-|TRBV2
CASRQESYNSPLHF
TGTGCCAGCAGACAAGAATCCTATAATTCACCCCTCCACTTT
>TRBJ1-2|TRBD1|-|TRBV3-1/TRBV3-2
CASSLGTGTYYTF
TGTGCCAGCAGCCTCGGGACAGGGACGTACTACACCTTC
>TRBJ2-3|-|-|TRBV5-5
CASSGRTGSVTDTQYF
TGTGCCAGCAGCGGGAGGACAGGTTCGGTAACAGATACGCAGTATTTT
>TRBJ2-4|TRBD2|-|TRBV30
CAWSAVQRGRLAKNIQYF
TGTGCCTGGAGTGCGGTCCAGCGGGGCCGGCTAGCCAAAAACATTCAGTACTTC
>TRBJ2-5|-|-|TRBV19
CASSMGGGFVETQYF
TGTGCCAGTAGTATGGGAGGAGGGTTTGTAGAGACCCAGTACTTC
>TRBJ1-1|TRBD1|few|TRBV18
CASSVDRGNTEAFF
TGTGCCAGCTCAGTGGACAGGGGCAACACTGAAGCTTTCTTT
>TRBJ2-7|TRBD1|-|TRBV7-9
CASSGRDRSAYEQYF
TGTGCCAGCAGCGGACGGGACAGGAGCGCCTACGAGCAGTACTTC
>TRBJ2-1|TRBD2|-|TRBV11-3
CASSLINLAGSSYNEQFF
TGTGCCAGCAGCTTAATCAATCTAGCGGGTAGCTCCTACAATGAGCAGTTCTTC
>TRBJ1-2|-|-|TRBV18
CASSQTPVGGYGYTF
TGTGCCAGCTCACAGACACCGGTCGGGGGCTATGGCTACACCTTC
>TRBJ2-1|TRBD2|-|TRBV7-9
CASSFRNLAGAYNEQFF
TGTGCCAGCAGCTTCCGGAACCTAGCGGGGGCCTACAATGAGCAGTTCTTC
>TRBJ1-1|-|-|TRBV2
CASSLTGLGTEAFF
TGTGCCAGCAGTTTAACAGGGCTAGGCACTGAAGCTTTCTTT
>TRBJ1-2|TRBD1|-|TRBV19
CASSRTGNGYTF
TGTGCCAGTAGTAGGACAGGGAATGGCTACACCTTC
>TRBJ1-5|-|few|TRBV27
CASSSGLSNQPQHF
TGTGCCAGCAGTTCAGGTTTGAGCAATCAGCCCCAGCATTTT
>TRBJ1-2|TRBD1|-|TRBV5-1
CASSAFSGDRRNGYTF
TGCGCCAGCAGCGCCTTTTCCGGGGACAGGAGGAATGGCTACACCTTC
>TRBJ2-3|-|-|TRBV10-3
CAINNSNYTDTQYF
TGTGCCATCAACAATTCAAATTACACAGATACGCAGTATTTT
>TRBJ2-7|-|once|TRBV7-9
CASSAGAGSYEQYF
TGTGCCAGCAGCGCCGGCGCAGGGTCCTACGAGCAGTACTTC
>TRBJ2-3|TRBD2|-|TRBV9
CASSAGLAGGDTQYF
TGTGCCAGCAGCGCAGGACTAGCGGGGGGAGATACGCAGTATTTT
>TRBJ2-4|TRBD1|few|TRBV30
CAWKWTGGLDIQYF
TGTGCCTGGAAATGGACAGGGGGCTTAGACATTCAGTACTTC
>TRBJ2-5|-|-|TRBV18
CASSPVQKETQYF
TGTGCCAGCTCACCAGTCCAGAAAGAGACCCAGTACTTC
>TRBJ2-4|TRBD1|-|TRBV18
CASSPTDRGISIQYF
TGTGCCAGCTCACCAACCGACAGGGGCATCAGCATTCAGTACTTC
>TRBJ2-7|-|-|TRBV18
CASSQQGNEQYF
TGTGCCAGCTCCCAACAGGGTAACGAGCAGTACTTC
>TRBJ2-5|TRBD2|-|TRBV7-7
CASSSAGAHQETQYF
TGTGCCAGCAGCTCAGCGGGAGCACACCAAGAGACCCAGTACTTC
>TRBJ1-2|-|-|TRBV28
CAAQNGGGYYGYTF
TGTGCCGCACAAAACGGGGGGGGTTACTATGGCTACACCTTC
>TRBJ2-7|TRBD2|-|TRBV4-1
CASSHRLAGGSYEQYF
TGCGCCAGCAGCCACCGACTAGCGGGAGGGTCCTACGAGCAGTACTTC
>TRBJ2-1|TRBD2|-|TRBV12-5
CASGLAKGLALGYNEQFF
TGTGCTAGTGGTTTGGCCAAGGGACTAGCGTTGGGCTACAATGAGCAGTTCTTC
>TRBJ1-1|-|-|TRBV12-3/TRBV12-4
CASSLGPNTEAFF
TGTGCCAGCAGTTTAGGGCCGAACACTGAAGCTTTCTTT
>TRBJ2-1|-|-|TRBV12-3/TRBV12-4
CASSYANEQFF
TGTGCCAGCAGTTACGCGAATGAGCAGTTCTTC
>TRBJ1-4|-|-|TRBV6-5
CASSYGRRGEKLFF
TGTGCCAGCAGTTACGGAAGAAGAGGTGAAAAACTGTTTTTT